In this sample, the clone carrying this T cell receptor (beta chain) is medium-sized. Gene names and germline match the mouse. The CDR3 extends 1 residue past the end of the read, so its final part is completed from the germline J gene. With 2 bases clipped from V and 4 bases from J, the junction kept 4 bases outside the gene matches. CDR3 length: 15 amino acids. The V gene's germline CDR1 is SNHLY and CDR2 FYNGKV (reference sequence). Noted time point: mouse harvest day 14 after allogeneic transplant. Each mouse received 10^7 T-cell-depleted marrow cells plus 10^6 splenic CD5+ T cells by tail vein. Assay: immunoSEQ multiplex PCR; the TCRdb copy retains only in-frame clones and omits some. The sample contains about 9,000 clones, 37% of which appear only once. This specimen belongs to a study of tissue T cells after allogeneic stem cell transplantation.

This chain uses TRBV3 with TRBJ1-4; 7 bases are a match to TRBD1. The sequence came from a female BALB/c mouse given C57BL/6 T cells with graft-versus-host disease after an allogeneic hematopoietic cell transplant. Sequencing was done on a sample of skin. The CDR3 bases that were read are TGTGCCAGCAGCTTAAATGGACAGGTCAACGAAAGATTATTT. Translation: CASSLNGQVNERLF. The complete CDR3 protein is CASSLNGQVNERLFF.